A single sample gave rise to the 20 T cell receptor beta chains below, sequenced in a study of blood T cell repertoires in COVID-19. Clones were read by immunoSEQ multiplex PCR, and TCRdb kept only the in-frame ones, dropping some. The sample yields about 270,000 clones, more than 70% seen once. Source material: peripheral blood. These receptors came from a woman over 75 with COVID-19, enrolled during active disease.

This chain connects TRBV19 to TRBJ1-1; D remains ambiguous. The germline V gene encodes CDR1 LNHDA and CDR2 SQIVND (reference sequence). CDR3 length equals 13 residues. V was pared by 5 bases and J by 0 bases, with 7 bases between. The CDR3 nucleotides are TGTGCCAGTAGTCCTATAATGAACACTGAAGCTTTCTTT. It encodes CASSPIMNTEAFF.

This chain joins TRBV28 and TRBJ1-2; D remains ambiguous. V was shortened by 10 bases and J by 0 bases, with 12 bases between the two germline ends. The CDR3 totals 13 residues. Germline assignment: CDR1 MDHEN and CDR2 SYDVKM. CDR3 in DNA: TGTGCCATTTCAGTGCCTGCTAACTATGGCTACACCTTC. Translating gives CAISVPANYGYTF.

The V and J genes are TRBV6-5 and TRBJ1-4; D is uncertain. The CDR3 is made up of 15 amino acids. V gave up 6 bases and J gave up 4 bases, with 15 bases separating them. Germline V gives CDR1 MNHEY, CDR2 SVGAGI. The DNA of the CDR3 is TGTGCCAGCAGCAAATATTCTGGAGGTAATGAAAAACTGTTTTTT. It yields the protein CASSKYSGGNEKLFF.

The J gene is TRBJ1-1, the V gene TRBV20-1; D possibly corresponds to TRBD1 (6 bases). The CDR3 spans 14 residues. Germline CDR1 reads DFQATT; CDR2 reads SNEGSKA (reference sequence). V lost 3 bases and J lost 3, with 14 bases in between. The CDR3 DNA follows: TGCAGTGCTAGTGGGCGGCCAGGGGACACTGAAGCTTTCTTT. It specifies CSASGRPGDTEAFF.

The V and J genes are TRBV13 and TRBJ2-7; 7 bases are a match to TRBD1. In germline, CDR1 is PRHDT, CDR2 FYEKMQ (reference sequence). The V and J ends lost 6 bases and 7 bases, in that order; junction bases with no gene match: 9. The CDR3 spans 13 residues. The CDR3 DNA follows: TGTGCCAGCAGTCACGGGACAGACCGGGAGCAGTACGTC. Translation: CASSHGTDREQYV.

CDR3 bases: TGTGCCAGCAGTTCCATAGGGCAGGGAGAAGCTTTCTTT. It translates to CASSSIGQGEAFF. The chain combines TRBV27 with TRBJ1-1; maybe TRBD1 (5 bases). The CDR3 runs 13 residues. Germline V lookup: CDR1 MNHEY, CDR2 SMNVEV (reference sequence). Deletions cut 4 bases from V and 8 bases from J, with 14 bases between.

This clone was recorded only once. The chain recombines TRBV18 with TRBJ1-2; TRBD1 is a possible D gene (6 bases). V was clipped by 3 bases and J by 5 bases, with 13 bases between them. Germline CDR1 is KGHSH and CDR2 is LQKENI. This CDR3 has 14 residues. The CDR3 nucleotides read TGTGCCAGCTCACCCTTGGACAGCTTATATGGCTACACCTTC. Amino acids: CASSPLDSLYGYTF.

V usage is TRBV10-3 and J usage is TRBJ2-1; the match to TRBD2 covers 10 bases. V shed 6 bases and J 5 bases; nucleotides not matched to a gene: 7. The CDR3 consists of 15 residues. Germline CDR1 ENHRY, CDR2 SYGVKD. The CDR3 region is CAIRVSGGGDNEQFF. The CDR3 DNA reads TGTGCCATCAGGGTCAGCGGGGGGGGTGACAATGAGCAGTTCTTC.

The CDR3 is CASSRGGQGQPQHF. The CDR3 nucleotides are TGTGCCAGCAGCCGGGGGGGTCAGGGTCAGCCCCAGCATTTT. The chain employs TRBV6-6 and TRBJ1-5, with TRBD1 as a possible D gene (5 bases). The CDR3 totals 14 residues. CDR1 is MNHNY and CDR2 is SVGAGI in the germline V gene (reference sequence). Trimming left V 6 bases short and J 6 bases short, with 15 bases between.

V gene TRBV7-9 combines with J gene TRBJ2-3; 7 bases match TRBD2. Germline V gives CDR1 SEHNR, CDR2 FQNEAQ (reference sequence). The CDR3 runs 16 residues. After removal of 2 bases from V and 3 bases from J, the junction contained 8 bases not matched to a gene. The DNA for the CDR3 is TGTGCCAGCAGCTTATCCTCGAGCGGGGTAACAGATACGCAGTATTTT. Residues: CASSLSSSGVTDTQYF.

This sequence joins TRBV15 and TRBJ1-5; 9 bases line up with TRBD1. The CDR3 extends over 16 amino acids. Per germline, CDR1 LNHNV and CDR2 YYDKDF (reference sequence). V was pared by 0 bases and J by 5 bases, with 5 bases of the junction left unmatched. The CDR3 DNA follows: TGTGCCACCAGCAGAGATAGGACAGGGGCCTATCAGCCCCAGCATTTT. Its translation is CATSRDRTGAYQPQHF.

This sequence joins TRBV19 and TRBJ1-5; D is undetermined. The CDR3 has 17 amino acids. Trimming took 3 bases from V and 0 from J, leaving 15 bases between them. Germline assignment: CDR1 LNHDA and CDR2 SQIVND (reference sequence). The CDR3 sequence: CASSIRKAGYSNQPQHF. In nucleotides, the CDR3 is TGTGCCAGTAGTATCCGCAAGGCGGGGTATAGCAATCAGCCCCAGCATTTT.

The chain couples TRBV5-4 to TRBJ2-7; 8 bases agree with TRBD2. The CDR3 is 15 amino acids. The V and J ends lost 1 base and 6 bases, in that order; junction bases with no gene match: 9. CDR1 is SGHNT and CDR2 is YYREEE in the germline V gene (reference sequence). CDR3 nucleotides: TGTGCCAGCAGCTTGACCCGGACTAGCCAGGGCGAGCAGTACTTC. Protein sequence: CASSLTRTSQGEQYF.

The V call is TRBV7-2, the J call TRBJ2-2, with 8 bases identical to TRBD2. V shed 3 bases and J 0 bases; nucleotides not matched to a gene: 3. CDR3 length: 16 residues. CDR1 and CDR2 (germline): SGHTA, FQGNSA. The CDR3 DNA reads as TGTGCCAGCAGCTTTTTAGCGGGGTCGAACACCGGGGAGCTGTTTTTT. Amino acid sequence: CASSFLAGSNTGELFF.

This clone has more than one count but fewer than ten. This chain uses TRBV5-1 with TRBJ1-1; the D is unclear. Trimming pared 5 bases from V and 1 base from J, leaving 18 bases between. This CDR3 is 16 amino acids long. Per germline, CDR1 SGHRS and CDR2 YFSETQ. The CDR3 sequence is CASRLGLNSPNTEAFF. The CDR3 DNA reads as TGCGCCAGCAGGTTAGGCTTAAACAGCCCGAACACTGAAGCTTTCTTT.

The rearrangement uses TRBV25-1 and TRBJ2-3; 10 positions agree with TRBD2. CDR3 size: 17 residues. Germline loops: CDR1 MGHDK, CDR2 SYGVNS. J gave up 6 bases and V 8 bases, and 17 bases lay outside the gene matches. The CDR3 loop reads CASSRRGSGGARDTQYF. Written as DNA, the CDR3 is TGTGCCAGCTCCCGAAGGGGGAGCGGGGGGGCCAGGGATACGCAGTATTTT.

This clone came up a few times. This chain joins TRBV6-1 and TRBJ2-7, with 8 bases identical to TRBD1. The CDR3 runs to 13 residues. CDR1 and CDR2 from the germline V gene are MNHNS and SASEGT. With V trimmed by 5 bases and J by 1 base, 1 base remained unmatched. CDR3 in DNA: TGTGCCAGCAGTCGGACAGGGTCCTACGAGCAGTACGTC. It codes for CASSRTGSYEQYV.

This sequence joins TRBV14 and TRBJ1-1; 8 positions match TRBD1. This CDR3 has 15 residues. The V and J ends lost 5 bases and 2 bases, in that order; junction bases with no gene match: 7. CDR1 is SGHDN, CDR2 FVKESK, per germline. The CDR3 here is CASSGRTGQNTEAFF. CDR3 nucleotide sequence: TGTGCCAGCAGCGGGCGGACAGGGCAAAACACTGAAGCTTTCTTT. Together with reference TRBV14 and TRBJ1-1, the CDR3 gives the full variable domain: EAGVTQFPSHSVIEKGQTVTLRCDPISGHDNLYWYRRVMGKEIKFLLHFVKESKQDESGMPNNRFLAERTGGTYSTLKVQPAELEDSGVYFCASSGRTGQNTEAFFGQGTRLTVV.

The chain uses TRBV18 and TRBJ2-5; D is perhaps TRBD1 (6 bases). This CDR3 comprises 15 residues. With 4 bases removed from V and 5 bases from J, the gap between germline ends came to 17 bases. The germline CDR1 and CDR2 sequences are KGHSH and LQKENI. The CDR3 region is CASSLNSQGVETQYF. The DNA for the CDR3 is TGTGCCAGCTCACTAAACTCACAGGGTGTGGAGACCCAGTACTTC.

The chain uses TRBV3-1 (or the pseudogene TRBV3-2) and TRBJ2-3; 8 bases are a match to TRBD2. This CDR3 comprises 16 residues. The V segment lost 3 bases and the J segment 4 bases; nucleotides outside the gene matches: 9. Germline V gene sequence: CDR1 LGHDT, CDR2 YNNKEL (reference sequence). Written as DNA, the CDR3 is TGTGCCAGCAGCCAGTGGGGACGGGGGGGTGCAGATACGCAGTATTTT. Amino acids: CASSQWGRGGADTQYF.